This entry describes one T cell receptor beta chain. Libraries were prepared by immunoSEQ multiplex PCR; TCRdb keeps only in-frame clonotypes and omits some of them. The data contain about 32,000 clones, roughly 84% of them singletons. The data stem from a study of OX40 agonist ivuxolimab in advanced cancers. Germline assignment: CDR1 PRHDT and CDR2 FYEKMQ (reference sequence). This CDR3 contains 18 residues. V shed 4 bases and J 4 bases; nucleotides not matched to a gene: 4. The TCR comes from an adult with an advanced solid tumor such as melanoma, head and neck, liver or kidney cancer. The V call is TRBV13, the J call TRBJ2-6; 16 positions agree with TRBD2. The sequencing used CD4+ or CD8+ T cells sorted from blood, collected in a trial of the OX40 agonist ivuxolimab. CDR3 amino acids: CASSSGLAGGSGANVLTF. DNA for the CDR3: TGTGCCAGCAGCTCGGGACTAGCGGGAGGGTCAGGGGCCAACGTCCTGACTTTC. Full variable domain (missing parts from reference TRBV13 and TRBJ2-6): AAGVIQSPRHLIKEKRETATLKCYPIPRHDTVYWYQQGPGQDPQFLISFYEKMQSDKGSIPDRFSAQQFSDYHSELNMSSLELGDSALYFCASSSGLAGGSGANVLTFGAGSRLTVL.